The clone carrying this T cell receptor (beta chain) showed up just once. Sequenced by immunoSEQ multiplex PCR; TCRdb stores in-frame clones only, minus some. The sample contains some 250,000 clones, around 89% of which appear only once. The entry originates in a study of blood T cell repertoires in COVID-19. Study context: Specimens from acute and convalescent COVID-19 originated in the United States, Italy and Spain. PBMCs, B-cell-depleted T cells, or T cells were the source of the cDNA or gDNA that made up the material.

Donors of Cohort 3 who recovered were those that had two negative PCRs, clearance, or symptom resolution. There are 13 residues in the CDR3. Trimming removed 0 bases from V and 9 bases from J, with 12 bases in between. This chain uses TRBV12-3 or TRBV12-4 with TRBJ2-7, with D uncertain. This receptor was obtained from a man aged 40-55 years who had recovered from COVID-19. The sample taken for sequencing was PBMCs or T cells enriched from blood (not recorded which). The CDR3 coding sequence is TGTGCCAGCAGTTTAGCCGCTAGTTTGTCGCAGTACTTC. Residues: CASSLAASLSQYF.